Below are 3 T cell receptor beta chains sequenced from a single sample in a study of blood T cell repertoires in COVID-19. Here immunoSEQ multiplex PCR was the method, and the copy in TCRdb shows in-frame clones only, minus some. The sample yields about 40,000 clones, 75% to 90% seen once. Sequencing was performed on peripheral blood. These receptor sequences come from a woman in her 70s with acute or convalescent COVID-19.

The chain couples TRBV28 to TRBJ1-3; a weak D match, TRBD1 (6 bases). V was cut by 6 bases and J by 4 bases, with 16 bases left in between. The CDR3 has 15 residues. The germline CDR1 and CDR2 sequences are MDHEN and SYDVKM. The CDR3 coding sequence is TGTGCCAGCAGCCCGGGCGACAGGCCCGGAAACACCATATATTTT. Its protein product is CASSPGDRPGNTIYF.

The genes are TRBV5-4 and TRBJ1-3; D not certain. Germline V lookup: CDR1 SGHNT, CDR2 YYREEE (reference sequence). CDR3 length: 14 amino acids. V shed 4 bases and J shed 2 bases, with 10 bases lying between them. CDR3 bases: TGTGCCAGCAGCGCCGGTATCCCTGGAAACACCATATATTTT. It specifies CASSAGIPGNTIYF.

The V call is TRBV30, the J call TRBJ2-5; 11 positions match TRBD2. V gave up 6 bases and J gave up 5 bases; unmatched junction bases: 5. The CDR3 contains 13 residues. Germline CDR1 reads GTSNPN; CDR2 reads SVGIG (reference sequence). CDR3 sequence: CACLAGGGETQYF. The CDR3 nucleotides are TGTGCCTGTCTAGCGGGAGGAGGCGAGACCCAGTACTTC.